Below are 19 T cell receptor beta chains sequenced from a single sample in a study of T-cell memory formation after mild COVID-19. Each CDR3 protein is one row after TCRdb ran MiXCR on the 5' RACE reads. The data hold 130,000 to 150,000 distinct CDR3 sequences, with roughly 21% observed a single time. The sample comprised PBMCs or a T cell subset sorted from them (not recorded which). The receptors here all came from an adult woman who had mild COVID-19 (a few samples of this study predate the infection). Cell type and time point are not known.

This CDR3 reads CASSPSPNVLTF. As DNA, the CDR3 is TGTGCCAGCAGCCCAAGTCCCAACGTCCTGACTTTC. The V and J genes are TRBV7-3 and TRBJ2-6; unclear D gene. Trimming stripped 5 bases from V and 8 bases from J, with 7 bases between. Germline CDR1 SGHTA, CDR2 FQGTGA. This CDR3 has 12 residues.

There are a few counts of this clonotype. This rearrangement joins TRBV6-2 or TRBV6-3 to TRBJ1-2, with a weak D call TRBD1 (6 bases). Germline loops: CDR1 MNHEY, CDR2 SVGEGT. Between the trimmed V and J ends, which lost 6 bases and 4 bases, there was a span of 12 bases. The CDR3 runs to 13 residues. The CDR3 DNA sequence: TGTGCCAGCAGACCCGGACAGATCTATGGCTACACCTTC. Protein sequence: CASRPGQIYGYTF.

Only a few counts were recorded for this clonotype. The genes are TRBV7-2 and TRBJ2-1; 10 bases line up with TRBD2. V shed 6 bases and J 5 bases; nucleotides not matched to a gene: 4. There are 14 residues in the CDR3. CDR1 and CDR2 (germline): SGHTA, FQGNSA. Written as DNA, the CDR3 is TGTGCCAGCAGGAGGACTAGCGGTGACAATGAGCAGTTCTTC. This gives the protein CASRRTSGDNEQFF.

This clonotype occurred a few times. The gene calls are TRBV27 and TRBJ2-1, with D tentatively TRBD2 (5 bases). Germline V CDR1 and CDR2: MNHEY, SMNVEV (reference sequence). The CDR3 sequence is 16 residues long. V was pared by 5 bases and J by 5 bases, with 19 bases between. For the CDR3, the DNA is TGTGCCAGCAGTCCACTGTCCAGCGGAGGCCACAATGAGCAGTTCTTC. Its translation is CASSPLSSGGHNEQFF.

Notes on this clonotype: This may be a read error: a much more frequent sequence differs by one nucleotide. The J gene is TRBJ2-1, the V gene TRBV7-6, with 10 bases that match TRBD1. CDR3 size: 16 residues. V was clipped by 5 bases and J by 12 bases; unmatched bases: 16. Germline assignment: CDR1 SGHVS and CDR2 FNYEAQ. The CDR3 is CASSPYTGTGAEGQFF. The CDR3 bases are TGTGCCAGCAGCCCGTACACCGGGACAGGGGCCGAGGGGCAGTTCTTC.

This clonotype was counted a few times. This rearrangement joins TRBV6-5 to TRBJ2-7; no firm D call. CDR1 and CDR2 (germline): MNHEY, SVGAGI. The length of the CDR3 is 13 residues. V was shortened by 7 bases and J by 3 bases, with 13 bases between the two germline ends. CDR3 in amino acids: CASTRSLGYEQYF. CDR3 DNA: TGTGCCAGCACCAGGAGTTTAGGCTACGAGCAGTACTTC.

V usage is TRBV6-1 and J usage is TRBJ1-1, with TRBD1 matching 10 bases. Germline V gene sequence: CDR1 MNHNS, CDR2 SASEGT. Trimming cost V 7 bases and J 4 bases; bases outside gene matches: 6. The CDR3 has 14 amino acids. The chain's CDR3 is CASTRDRGFTEAFF. DNA for the CDR3: TGTGCCAGCACTCGGGACAGGGGTTTCACTGAAGCTTTCTTT.

This CDR3 reads CASSLRAVLAGVATDTQYF. The DNA of the CDR3 is TGCGCCAGCAGCTTGAGGGCGGTGTTAGCGGGGGTCGCCACAGATACGCAGTATTTT. The rearrangement uses TRBV5-1 and TRBJ2-3; 9 bases are a match to TRBD2. Germline lookup yields CDR1 SGHRS and CDR2 YFSETQ. J lost 2 bases, V lost 1 base, and 14 bases had no gene match. The CDR3 sequence is 19 residues long.

The CDR3 loop is CATSDPDDVEAFF. CDR3 nucleotide sequence: TGTGCCACCAGTGACCCCGACGACGTTGAAGCTTTCTTT. V gene TRBV24-1 combines with J gene TRBJ1-1, with unresolved D. Per germline, CDR1 KGHDR and CDR2 SFDVKD. The ends were cut back, 4 bases at V and 7 bases at J, with 12 bases in the middle. This CDR3 spans 13 amino acids.

This chain links TRBV18 with TRBJ2-1; 8 nucleotides align to TRBD2. The CDR3 loop spans 15 amino acids. V was clipped by 6 bases and J by 6 bases; unmatched bases: 10. In germline, CDR1 is KGHSH, CDR2 LQKENI. CDR3 nucleotide sequence: TGTGCCAGCTCCCCTCGGGAGGGTAAGGGCAATGAGCAGTTCTTC. Its translation: CASSPREGKGNEQFF.

The chain has TRBV5-6 and TRBJ2-1; either TRBD1 or TRBD2 may fit D (5 bases each). Germline lookup yields CDR1 SGHDT and CDR2 YYEEEE. CDR3 size: 16 residues. Trimming shortened V by 5 bases and J by 7 bases, and 22 bases separated the two germline ends. The CDR3, as DNA: TGTGCCAGCAGTCCAAGGCGGGCAGGGCACAGAAATGAGCAGTTCTTC. It encodes CASSPRRAGHRNEQFF.

This clonotype has just a few counts. In DNA form, the CDR3 reads TGTGCCAGCAGTTACGGCGTCTCCGGGGCCAACGTCCTGACTTTC. It translates to CASSYGVSGANVLTF. The chain carries TRBV6-5 and TRBJ2-6; the D is unclear. This CDR3 comprises 15 residues. CDR1 MNHEY and CDR2 SVGAGI come from the germline V gene. V shed 2 bases and J shed 4 bases, with 9 bases lying between them.

This clonotype is judged medium-sized. This rearrangement joins TRBV20-1 to TRBJ1-3; perhaps TRBD1 as D (5 bases). V lost 5 bases and J lost 2, with 13 bases in between. The germline gives CDR1 DFQATT, CDR2 SNEGSKA (reference sequence). The CDR3 consists of 14 residues. The CDR3 loop is CSASSGLAGNTIYF. The CDR3 DNA follows: TGCAGTGCTTCCTCAGGGTTAGCTGGAAACACCATATATTTT.

The V gene is TRBV15, the J gene TRBJ2-7, with 7 bases that match TRBD2. V dropped 0 bases and J dropped 2; count of bases not matched to a gene: 4. This CDR3 region has 15 residues. CDR1 is LNHNV and CDR2 is YYDKDF in the germline V gene (reference sequence). The CDR3 coding sequence is TGTGCCACCAGCAGAGATCTGGGGGGGACCTACGAGCAGTACTTC. It yields the protein CATSRDLGGTYEQYF.

The CDR3 nucleotides read TGTGCCAGCAGCTTTTATGATCAGCCCCAGCATTTT. It yields the protein CASSFYDQPQHF. This chain links TRBV7-2 with TRBJ1-5, with D hard to call. CDR3 size: 12 residues. CDR1 and CDR2 (germline): SGHTA, FQGNSA. V was pared by 3 bases and J by 5 bases, with 5 bases between.

This clonotype showed up just a few times. The chain links TRBV11-2 to TRBJ2-1, with unresolved D. The germline gives CDR1 SGHAT, CDR2 FQNNGV. The V gene lost 1 base and the J gene lost 2 bases, with 9 bases spanning the gap. This CDR3 is 15 amino acids long. CDR3 in amino acids: CASSLVRGAYNEQFF. The CDR3 DNA follows: TGTGCCAGCAGCTTAGTTCGCGGAGCCTACAATGAGCAGTTCTTC.

This chain connects TRBV7-2 to TRBJ2-1; D is perhaps TRBD1 (6 bases). The CDR3 runs to 12 residues. Germline V gives CDR1 SGHTA, CDR2 FQGNSA. The germline V and J ends were trimmed by 8 bases and 9 bases, with 14 bases remaining between them. CDR3 loop: CASAFRGGEQFF. DNA of the CDR3: TGTGCCAGCGCCTTTCGAGGGGGTGAGCAGTTCTTC.

The chain combines TRBV5-1 with TRBJ2-7; D not resolved. Germline values: CDR1 SGHRS, CDR2 YFSETQ. The CDR3 consists of 14 residues. The ends were cut back, 0 bases at V and 6 bases at J, with 13 bases in the middle. CDR3: CASSLGGLLGEQYF. For the CDR3, the DNA is TGCGCCAGCAGCTTGGGGGGATTATTGGGCGAGCAGTACTTC.

The chain combines TRBV24-1 with TRBJ1-5; the D gene is possibly TRBD1 (5 bases). The CDR3 totals 14 residues. Germline CDR1 KGHDR, CDR2 SFDVKD. Between the trimmed V and J ends, which lost 4 bases and 4 bases, there was a span of 10 bases. This CDR3 is CATSEGGSNQPQHF. DNA of the CDR3: TGTGCCACCAGTGAGGGGGGATCTAATCAGCCCCAGCATTTT.